This passage covers 14 T cell receptor beta chains from one sample sequenced in a study of T cell repertoires and HLA-DP antigens. These TCRs are of unknown antigen specificity. Some clones are missing from TCRdb's copy, which holds only in-frame ones; the method was immunoSEQ multiplex PCR. The sample records almost 90,000 clones, more than 75% being singletons. Material: CD4+ T cells from PBMCs. The receptors were gathered from a man in his fifties or sixties in good health and CMV-seronegative.

The CDR3 DNA reads TGTGCCAGCAGCCCCGGGAGCTCCTACAATGAGCAGTTCTTC. Amino acid sequence: CASSPGSSYNEQFF. The chain joins TRBV6-6 to TRBJ2-1; D possibly corresponds to TRBD2 (6 bases). V dropped 6 bases and J dropped 0 bases, with 9 bases sitting between them. There are 14 residues in the CDR3. CDR1 is MNHNY, CDR2 SVGAGI, per germline (reference sequence).

DNA of the CDR3: TGTGCCAGTAGTATCATCCTCAGTCAGCCCCAGCATTTT. Encoded protein: CASSIILSQPQHF. This sequence joins TRBV19 and TRBJ1-5, with D unclear. Germline V gene data show CDR1 as LNHDA and CDR2 as SQIVND (reference sequence). Trimming took off 3 bases at V and 6 bases at J, with 9 bases between the two ends. This CDR3 is 13 amino acids long.

This clone was counted a single time. The CDR3 sequence: CASSLDWGGYTF. CDR3 nucleotides: TGCGCCAGCAGCTTGGATTGGGGGGGCTACACCTTC. This chain uses TRBV5-1 with TRBJ1-2; D possibly corresponds to TRBD1 (5 bases). CDR1 and CDR2 from the germline V gene are SGHRS and YFSETQ. CDR3 size: 12 residues. V gave up 0 bases and J gave up 8 bases, with 8 bases separating them.

The chain recombines TRBV5-4 with TRBJ2-3; no clear D gene. This CDR3 is built from 14 residues. The V and J ends lost 0 bases and 1 base respectively, with 6 bases between them. Germline V gene data show CDR1 as SGHNT and CDR2 as YYREEE (reference sequence). The CDR3: CASSLAQGTDTQYF. CDR3 sequence (DNA): TGTGCCAGCAGCTTGGCCCAGGGCACAGATACGCAGTATTTT.

The rearrangement links TRBV9 to TRBJ2-3, with D possibly being TRBD1 or TRBD2 (6 bases each). Trimming pared 6 bases from V and 0 bases from J, leaving 11 bases between. Germline V gene sequence: CDR1 SGDLS, CDR2 YYNGEE. The CDR3 is 14 residues long. Here the CDR3 reads CASNRGASTDTQYF. The CDR3 DNA sequence: TGTGCCAGCAATAGGGGGGCTAGCACAGATACGCAGTATTTT.

The gene calls are TRBV19 and TRBJ2-6; 10 nucleotides line up with TRBD1. The junction had 9 bases not matched to a gene; V was cut back by 3 bases and J by 4 bases. The CDR3 consists of 18 residues. Germline-derived CDR1 and CDR2 are LNHDA and SQIVND (reference sequence). CDR3 bases: TGTGCCAGTAGTATTATCGGGACAGGGGTAACAGGGGCCAACGTCCTGACTTTC. Its translation is CASSIIGTGVTGANVLTF.

This clone was counted a single time. The gene calls are TRBV5-1 and TRBJ2-1; unclear D gene. The CDR3 is made up of 16 amino acids. V lost 2 bases and J lost 2, with 14 bases in between. Per the germline V gene, CDR1 is SGHRS and CDR2 is YFSETQ. For the CDR3, the DNA is TGCGCCAGCAGCTTTGACCCGTCCAAAACCTACAATGAGCAGTTCTTC. Residues: CASSFDPSKTYNEQFF.

V usage is TRBV7-2 and J usage is TRBJ1-1; 7 bases align to TRBD1. The CDR3 length is 14 residues. With V trimmed by 5 bases and J by 0 bases, 3 bases remained unmatched. The germline V gene encodes CDR1 SGHTA and CDR2 FQGNSA. The CDR3 nucleotides are TGTGCCAGCAGCCAGGACAGGCTGAACACTGAAGCTTTCTTT. Its translation is CASSQDRLNTEAFF.

The chain is built from TRBV30 and TRBJ2-3; tentative D call: TRBD2 (6 bases). V was pared by 4 bases and J by 0 bases, with 11 bases between. There are 14 residues in the CDR3. The germline gives CDR1 GTSNPN, CDR2 SVGIG (reference sequence). CDR3 nucleotide sequence: TGTGCCTGGACAGCGGGTTCTAGCACAGATACGCAGTATTTT. As protein: CAWTAGSSTDTQYF.

The V call is TRBV5-7, the J call TRBJ1-1; 9 positions match TRBD1. TRBV5-7 is an open reading frame, and its role is uncertain. This CDR3 is 15 amino acids long. V lost 3 bases and J lost 4; bases outside the gene matches: 7. DNA of the CDR3: TGTGCCAGCAGCTCTAGGACAGGGGAGGTCACTGAAGCTTTCTTT. Its translation: CASSSRTGEVTEAFF.

This chain links TRBV6-5 with TRBJ2-3, with D unclear. CDR1 and CDR2 from the germline V gene are MNHEY and SVGAGI. Trimming removed 0 bases at V and 6 bases at J, with 13 bases between. This CDR3 is built from 15 residues. DNA for the CDR3: TGTGCCAGCAGTTACTCGTGGCAGGTCCGGGATACGCAGTATTTT. This gives the protein CASSYSWQVRDTQYF.

The V and J genes are TRBV10-1 and TRBJ2-7; the match to TRBD1 covers 7 bases. The CDR3 loop spans 13 amino acids. Germline CDR1 and CDR2: WNHNN and SYGVQD (reference sequence). Germline trimming cut 10 bases from V and 2 bases from J; bases unmatched to any gene: 8. The CDR3 loop is CATEQGQPYEQYF. CDR3 nucleotide sequence: TGCGCCACCGAGCAGGGACAGCCCTACGAGCAGTACTTC.

V is TRBV28 and J is TRBJ2-5; 7 bases agree with TRBD2. CDR1 and CDR2 (germline): MDHEN, SYDVKM. The CDR3 covers 11 residues. V was pared by 10 bases and J by 7 bases, with 6 bases of the junction left unmatched. The chain's CDR3 is CATRGDLTQYF. DNA of the CDR3: TGTGCCACACGGGGGGATTTGACCCAGTACTTC.

The chain has TRBV20-1 and TRBJ2-1; maybe TRBD2 (7 bases). CDR3 size: 11 residues. The germline V gene encodes CDR1 DFQATT and CDR2 SNEGSKA (reference sequence). The V end was cut by 7 bases, the J end by 6 bases, with 10 bases between. CDR3: CSGGGSNEQFF. In DNA, the CDR3 is TGCAGTGGGGGGGGCAGCAATGAGCAGTTCTTC.